The entry below describes one T cell receptor (beta chain). Its target is not known. The primer mix had 60 Vbeta and 13 Jbeta primers. Repertoires were generated with immunoSEQ multiplex PCR, while TCRdb's copy carries only in-frame clones and drops some. Seen here are roughly 130,000 clones, more than 60% observed once, and the top ten hold approximately 2.1%. This sample is part of a study of cytomegalovirus exposure and HLA in healthy donors. Study-level findings and limits: In vitro, three CMV-associated chains proved specific for CMV antigens.

The clonotype originates from a woman aged 35 to 49 in good health and CMV-seropositive. The specimen was PBMCs.

The CDR3 DNA reads as TGTGCCAGCAGACGACGGGGGATGAACTATGGCTACACCTTC. Its translation is CASRRRGMNYGYTF. The gene calls are TRBV28 and TRBJ1-2, with TRBD1 as a possible D gene (5 bases). Germline V gene lookup returns CDR1 MDHEN and CDR2 SYDVKM. This CDR3 contains 14 residues. V was clipped by 6 bases and J by 2 bases, with 13 bases between them.